The 2 T cell receptor beta chains presented below share a single source sample, sequenced in a study of beta chain features in type 1 diabetes. The entirety of the isolated RNA underwent reverse transcription, so expressed TCRB transcripts were sequenced. Clones were sequenced by immunoSEQ multiplex PCR, and TCRdb holds only the in-frame ones, with some missing. The data contain hundreds of thousands of clones, about an eighth of them singletons. Their target antigens are unknown. The study's findings and limits: TCRB CDR3s from Type 1 diabetes patients were moderately but significantly shorter in all four CD4+ subsets.

Material: naive CD4+ T cells from blood. The origin of the receptors is a man between 18 and 35 years old with type 1 diabetes.

V gene TRBV27 combines with J gene TRBJ2-7, with 9 bases aligning to TRBD1. CDR3 length: 14 residues. V trimming: 4 bases; J trimming: 6 bases; junction bases outside the gene matches: 7. Germline V gene sequence: CDR1 MNHEY, CDR2 SMNVEV (reference sequence). The CDR3 reads CASSSPTGGSEQYF. The CDR3 region has the DNA TGTGCCAGCAGTTCCCCCACAGGGGGCAGCGAGCAGTACTTC.

This clone has only a few counts. This rearrangement joins TRBV5-1 to TRBJ2-3, with 10 bases that match TRBD2. Germline V CDR1 and CDR2: SGHRS, YFSETQ. The junction had 10 bases not matched to a gene; V was cut back by 0 bases and J by 6 bases. The CDR3 extends over 17 amino acids. For the CDR3, the DNA is TGCGCCAGCAGCTTGGCGAGCGGGAGGGCCACGGGGGATACGCAGTATTTT. It yields the protein CASSLASGRATGDTQYF.